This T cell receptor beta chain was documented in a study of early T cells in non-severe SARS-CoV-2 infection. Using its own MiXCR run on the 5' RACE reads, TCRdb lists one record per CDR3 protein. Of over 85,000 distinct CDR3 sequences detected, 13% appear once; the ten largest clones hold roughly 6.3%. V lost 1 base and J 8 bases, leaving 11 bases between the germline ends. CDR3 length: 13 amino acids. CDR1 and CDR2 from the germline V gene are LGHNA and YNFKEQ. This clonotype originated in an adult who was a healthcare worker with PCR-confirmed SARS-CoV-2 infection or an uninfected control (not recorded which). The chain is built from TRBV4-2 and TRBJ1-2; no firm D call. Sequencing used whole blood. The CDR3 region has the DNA TGTGCCAGCAGCCAAGTTGGGGAGTACGGCTACACCTTC. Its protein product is CASSQVGEYGYTF.